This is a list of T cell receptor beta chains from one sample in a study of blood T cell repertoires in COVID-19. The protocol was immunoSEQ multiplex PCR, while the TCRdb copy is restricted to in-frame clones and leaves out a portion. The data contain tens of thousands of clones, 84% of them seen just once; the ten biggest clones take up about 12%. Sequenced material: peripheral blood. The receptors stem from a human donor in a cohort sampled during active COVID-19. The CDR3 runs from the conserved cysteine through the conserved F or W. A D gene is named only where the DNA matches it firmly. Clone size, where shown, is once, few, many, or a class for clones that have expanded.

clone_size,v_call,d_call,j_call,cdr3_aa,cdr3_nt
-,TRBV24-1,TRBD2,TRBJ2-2,CATSQASGRAGAGELFF,TGTGCCACCAGTCAGGCTAGCGGGAGGGCCGGGGCCGGGGAGCTGTTTTTT
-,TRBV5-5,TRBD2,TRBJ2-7,CASSPRTGGYEQYF,TGTGCCAGCAGCCCACGAACGGGGGGATACGAGCAGTACTTC
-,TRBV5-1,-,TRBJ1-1,CASSEGLNTEAFF,TGCGCCAGCAGCGAGGGACTTAACACTGAAGCTTTCTTT
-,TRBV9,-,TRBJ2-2,CASSVFSRTANTGELFF,TGTGCCAGCAGCGTCTTCTCTCGGACTGCGAACACCGGGGAGCTGTTTTTT
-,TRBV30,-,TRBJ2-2,CARGKTGELFF,TGTGCCAGAGGGAAGACCGGGGAGCTGTTTTTT
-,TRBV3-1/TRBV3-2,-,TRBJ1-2,CASSPAGLDGYTF,TGTGCCAGCAGCCCGGCAGGGTTAGATGGCTACACCTTC
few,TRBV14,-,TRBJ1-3,CASSPFVGDGNTIYF,TGTGCCAGCAGCCCCTTTGTAGGGGATGGAAACACCATATATTTT
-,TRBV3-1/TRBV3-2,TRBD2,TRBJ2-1,CASSQEGGRTYNEQFF,TGTGCCAGCAGCCAAGAGGGCGGGAGGACATACAATGAGCAGTTCTTC
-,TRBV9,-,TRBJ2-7,CASSPRGDKSSYEQYF,TGTGCCAGCAGCCCTCGAGGGGACAAGTCCTCCTACGAGCAGTACTTC
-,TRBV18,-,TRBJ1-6,CASSPNNRVTDSPLHF,TGTGCCAGCTCACCTAACAACAGGGTGACGGATTCACCCCTCCACTTT
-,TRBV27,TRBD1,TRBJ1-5,CASSLGTGSGNQPQHF,TGTGCCAGCAGTTTAGGGACAGGGAGCGGCAATCAGCCCCAGCATTTT
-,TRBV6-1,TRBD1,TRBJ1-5,CASSDEDRAVLYSNQPQHF,TGTGCCAGCAGTGACGAAGACAGGGCGGTATTGTATAGCAATCAGCCCCAGCATTTT
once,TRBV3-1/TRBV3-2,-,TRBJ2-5,CASSQVGRGETQYF,TGTGCCAGCAGCCAAGTCGGCCGAGGAGAGACCCAGTACTTC
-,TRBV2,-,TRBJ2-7,CASRVQSGPYEQYF,TGTGCCAGCAGAGTCCAGAGCGGGCCCTACGAGCAGTACTTC
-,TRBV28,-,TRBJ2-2,CASSSPGTGELFF,TGTGCCAGCAGTTCCCCCGGGACCGGGGAGCTGTTTTTT